Reported below is one T cell receptor beta chain. Its antigen remains unidentified. The record has no base qualities; no much larger clone is one base away. V loses 7 bases, J loses 0 bases, and the germline ends lie 10 bases apart. Via the germline V gene (reference sequence), CDR1 is LNHDA and CDR2 SQIVND. Reading from cysteine to phenylalanine, the CDR3 counts 14 amino acids. This entry keeps only the CDR3 DNA: 42 bases, framed from base 1. This entry belongs to a study of beta chain features in type 1 diabetes (dated by TCRdb to 2017 to 2018). In the study overall: Mean age, gender distribution, total cell number and subset yield were not different between patients and healthy donors. Across all samples, about 110 million sorted cells were examined, and cell number per subset correlated strongly with RNA yield. In the study, TCRB repertoires of sorted circulating CD4+ T cell subsets from recently diagnosed type 1 diabetes patients were compared with those of matched healthy donors. Naive and central memory subsets were obtained from all 30 or so donors, but regulatory and stem cell-like memory subsets were isolated from only 8 patients and about 8 healthy donors.

All of the isolated RNA was reverse transcribed with the High Capacity cDNA Reverse Transcription Kit, so expressed TCRB transcripts were sequenced. Deep immunoSEQ sequencing was performed on naive, central memory and regulatory T cell samples, with an average of approximately 3.9 million total reads per sample. Sorted cells were lysed in RLT buffer and RNA was extracted with DNase-treated RNeasy Micro or Mini kits, depending on cell number. Each cell subset was processed separately to prevent cross-contamination, with patient and healthy donor samples processed together. TCRB sequences were amplified from cDNA with the immunoSEQ multiplex PCR, producing 87-bp fragments spanning the CDR3 region. The amplicons were sequenced using the Illumina HiSeq platform. Processing in the source paper ran as follows. Synthetic template baselines were used to correct PCR bias computationally, reads within Hamming distance 2 were collapsed together, and singletons that could not be merged were discarded. Reads were aligned against IMGT to assign V, D and J genes, CDR3 length and insertions or deletions at six rearrangement sites. Within each subset, clonotype counts were normalized to sorted cell number, after which true diversity and Gini coefficients were computed with the tcR R package. Repertoire sharing was quantified using the overlap coefficient calculated on TCRB nucleotide sequences. Out-of-frame TCRB sequences from naive cells were analyzed to stand in for the pre-selection repertoire. TCRdb re-hosts the immuneACCESS table, in-frame sequences only. Its copies lack some clones; in the studies checked, an unresolved V gene accounts for under half of them, and the cause for the rest is not known. That table is the source of V, J and clone size, and D and trimming were worked out from the DNA. For this sample the table gives 350,000 or so clones, of which about 19% were detected only once. The ten most abundant clones make up approximately 0.043% of the sample.

From each donor, a single peripheral blood sample of about 100 mL on average was drawn into heparinised tubes. A BD FACSAria II and a panel including CD45RO, CCR7, CD25, CD127, CD95 and CD27 were used to sort naive, central memory, regulatory and stem cell-like memory CD4+ T cells. Every sorted population had a purity above 95%. PBMCs were isolated right away by Lymphoprep density gradient centrifugation and were stained directly, without culture. So that batch effects would be minimized, each experiment stained and sorted samples in pairs, pairing one healthy donor with one patient. The paper's findings and limits, for the study overall: Because small numbers of individuals were included in the HLA sub-analyses, any influence of HLA type on TCRB rearrangement was left unresolved. Shorter templates might have been favored by PCR, but patient and control samples were amplified and corrected together, so both groups would have been affected equally by any skew. The naive, central memory and regulatory TCRB repertoires appeared to resemble one another more closely among patients than among healthy donors. Because cDNA was sequenced instead of genomic DNA, activated cells with high expression could be over-represented, although the groups did not differ in activation or CD3 levels. A moderate but significant shortening of TCRB CDR3 length was observed in type 1 diabetes patients in all four CD4+ subsets. Patients with type 1 diabetes made fewer insertions and deleted more nucleotides at VDJ recombination sites, implying thymic rearrangement abnormalities.

The rearranged segments are TRBV19 and TRBJ1-3, with a tentative D gene TRBD1 over 6 matching bases. This TCR was sampled from a woman between 18 and 29 years old in good health. Specimen: naive CD4+ T cells from blood. The sample's cell subset or site label is to be understood as: true naive CD4+ T cells. This receptor has the CDR3 CASIRDTSGNTIYF. In nucleotides, the sequence is TGTGCCAGTATTCGGGACACCTCTGGAAACACCATATATTTT.